The T cell receptor (beta chain) described here comes from a study of blood T cells in healthy people across ages. Then a second PCR, running about 7 to 11 cycles, was carried out with a sample-barcoded 5' primer and a J-beta primer mix. One entry per CDR3 protein results from TCRdb running MiXCR on the 5' RACE reads. The sample contains 2 million or so distinct CDR3 sequences, less than 50% of which appear only once. Whole-study results and caveats: Diversity of TCR beta correlated strongly with naive T cell percentage.

PBMCs were isolated at a quantity of at least 6 million per sample. Germline V gene sequence: CDR1 MNHEY, CDR2 SMNVEV (reference sequence). This CDR3 is 14 amino acids long. V lost 3 bases, J lost 0 bases, and 6 bases lay in between. As regards this clonotype: Antigen unknown.

The receptor comes from a woman between 35 and 50 years old in good health. The sequencing sample was made of blood. The genes are TRBV27 and TRBJ1-5; D unclear. The CDR3 protein is CASSLADSNQPQHF. The CDR3 DNA reads as TGTGCCAGCAGTTTGGCAGATAGCAATCAGCCCCAGCATTTT.